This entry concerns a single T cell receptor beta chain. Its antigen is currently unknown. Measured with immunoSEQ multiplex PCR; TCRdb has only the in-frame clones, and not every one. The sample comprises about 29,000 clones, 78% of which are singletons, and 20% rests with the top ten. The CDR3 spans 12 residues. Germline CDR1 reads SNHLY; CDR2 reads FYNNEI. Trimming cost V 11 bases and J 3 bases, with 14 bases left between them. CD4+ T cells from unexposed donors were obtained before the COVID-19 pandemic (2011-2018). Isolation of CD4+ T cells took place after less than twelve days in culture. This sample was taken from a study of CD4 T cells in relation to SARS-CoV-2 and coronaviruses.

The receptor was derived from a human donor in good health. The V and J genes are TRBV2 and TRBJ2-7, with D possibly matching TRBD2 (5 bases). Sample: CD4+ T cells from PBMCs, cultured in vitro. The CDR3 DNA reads TGTGCCGTAGGGAGCCTTAACTACGAGCAGTACTTC. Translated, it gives CAVGSLNYEQYF.